Following are 27 T cell receptor beta chains from one sample sequenced in a study of PD-L1 blockade in urothelial cancer. Method: immunoSEQ multiplex PCR; TCRdb's copy keeps in-frame clones and lacks some. The table records more than 65,000 clones, roughly 87% of them present only once. Sequencing was performed on PBMCs, taken around atezolizumab (anti-PD-L1) treatment. Receptors originate from a woman aged 70-85 years with urothelial cancer.

This chain joins TRBV19 and TRBJ2-1; the D gene is possibly TRBD1 (7 bases). Trimming removed 5 bases at V and 15 bases at J, with 17 bases between. The CDR3 is made up of 12 amino acids. Germline assignment: CDR1 LNHDA and CDR2 SQIVND (reference sequence). The CDR3 reads CASSPQGGVVFF. Here the CDR3 DNA reads TGTGCCAGTAGTCCCCAGGGGGGAGTAGTGTTCTTC.

This sequence joins TRBV4-3 and TRBJ2-2, with 14 positions matching TRBD2. Losses at the gene ends were 1 base for V and 5 bases for J; bases not matched to a gene: 6. The CDR3 is 18 amino acids. The germline CDR1 and CDR2 sequences are LGHNA and YSLEER. CDR3 DNA: TGCGCCAGCAGCCAAGTGACTAGCGGGGGGGCAAATACCGGGGAGCTGTTTTTT. Encoded protein: CASSQVTSGGANTGELFF.

The chain couples TRBV7-8 to TRBJ2-5, with a weak D call TRBD2 (6 bases). The CDR3 has 16 amino acids. Trimming removed 1 base from V and 6 bases from J, with 18 bases in between. CDR1 SGHVS and CDR2 FQNEAQ come from the germline V gene. CDR3 in DNA: TGTGCCAGCAGCTTAGTCCCGGTTGGGGGGATGAAGACCCAGTACTTC. Its protein product is CASSLVPVGGMKTQYF.

The V and J genes are TRBV7-2 and TRBJ2-4, with 9 bases fitting TRBD2. With V trimmed by 4 bases and J by 0 bases, 7 bases remained unmatched. Germline-derived CDR1 and CDR2 are SGHTA and FQGNSA. The CDR3 sequence is 17 residues long. The DNA of the CDR3 is TGTGCCAGCAGCTCGCGCGGGGGGGCCGAAGCCAAAAACATTCAGTACTTC. It is translated as CASSSRGGAEAKNIQYF.

This chain connects TRBV5-6 to TRBJ2-1; the D gene is possibly TRBD2 (5 bases). Per germline, CDR1 SGHDT and CDR2 YYEEEE. V gave up 4 bases and J gave up 10 bases, with 15 bases separating them. The length of the CDR3 is 13 residues. The CDR3 bases are TGTGCCAGCAGCCATGAATTGGGCGGGGAGCAGTTCTTC. It yields the protein CASSHELGGEQFF.

The rearrangement uses TRBV13 and TRBJ2-3; D is uncertain. This CDR3 region has 13 residues. Germline lookup yields CDR1 PRHDT and CDR2 FYEKMQ (reference sequence). Between the trimmed V and J ends, which lost 5 bases and 5 bases, there was a span of 11 bases. CDR3 residues: CASSQPPGDTQYF. The CDR3 nucleotides are TGTGCCAGCAGCCAACCCCCGGGAGATACGCAGTATTTT.

J is TRBJ1-5 and V is TRBV18, with no clear D. The CDR3 has 15 amino acids. The ends were cut back, 1 base at V and 3 bases at J, with 10 bases in the middle. CDR1 is KGHSH, CDR2 LQKENI, per germline. CDR3 DNA: TGTGCCAGCTCACCACGAGCAGGATCCAATCAGCCCCAGCATTTT. Translating gives CASSPRAGSNQPQHF.

The rearrangement joins TRBV7-2 to TRBJ1-3; the D gene is possibly TRBD1 (6 bases). The V gene lost 5 bases and the J gene lost 2 bases, with 16 bases spanning the gap. There are 16 residues in the CDR3. Germline lookup yields CDR1 SGHTA and CDR2 FQGNSA. The CDR3 DNA reads TGTGCCAGCAGCCCCCTACAGGGTTTAACTGGAAACACCATATATTTT. This codes for CASSPLQGLTGNTIYF.

This chain links TRBV27 with TRBJ2-3; 14 bases agree with TRBD2. CDR3 length: 17 residues. The V and J ends lost 4 bases and 2 bases, in that order; junction bases with no gene match: 5. CDR1 and CDR2 from the germline V gene are MNHEY and SMNVEV (reference sequence). The CDR3 protein is CASSYTGLAGVTDTQYF. The CDR3 DNA reads as TGTGCCAGCAGTTATACGGGACTAGCGGGGGTCACAGATACGCAGTATTTT.

The chain is built from TRBV11-2 and TRBJ2-1; 12 bases align to TRBD2. The V gene end was trimmed by 1 base and the J gene end by 5 bases; junction bases not matched to a gene: 12. Germline V gene data show CDR1 as SGHAT and CDR2 as FQNNGV. This CDR3 is built from 19 residues. The CDR3 region has the DNA TGTGCCAGCAGCTTAGCCCTGAGACTAGCGGGGGAAAGAAACAATGAGCAGTTCTTC. Its translation is CASSLALRLAGERNNEQFF.

The genes are TRBV2 and TRBJ2-7, with a possible D match to TRBD2 (6 bases). Germline loops: CDR1 SNHLY, CDR2 FYNNEI. Trimming left V 6 bases short and J 6 bases short, with 15 bases between. The CDR3 extends over 13 amino acids. The CDR3 region is CASSVIRGSEQYF. DNA of the CDR3: TGTGCCAGCAGCGTAATCCGGGGGAGCGAGCAGTACTTC.

The chain has TRBV2 and TRBJ2-7, with 8 nucleotides matching TRBD1. CDR1 is SNHLY and CDR2 is FYNNEI in the germline V gene. V lost 3 bases, J lost 4 bases, and 8 bases stayed unmatched. CDR3 length: 15 amino acids. The CDR3 is CASSDTDRAGYEQYF. The CDR3 nucleotides read TGTGCCAGCAGTGACACGGACAGGGCTGGTTACGAGCAGTACTTC.

CDR3 loop: CASGGGTLSLLPGANVLTF. CDR3 in DNA: TGTGCCAGCGGTGGAGGTACACTGAGCCTCCTCCCTGGGGCCAACGTCCTGACTTTC. The rearrangement joins TRBV9 to TRBJ2-6; possibly TRBD2 for D (5 bases). This CDR3 region has 19 residues. Deletions cut 7 bases from V and 2 bases from J, with 25 bases between. CDR1 is SGDLS, CDR2 YYNGEE, per germline.

This chain connects TRBV11-2 to TRBJ1-2; tentatively, D is TRBD1 (6 bases). Trimming pared 2 bases from V and 2 bases from J, leaving 12 bases between. The germline CDR1 and CDR2 sequences are SGHAT and FQNNGV. This CDR3 contains 15 residues. In DNA form, the CDR3 reads TGTGCCAGCAGCTTACTCGGGACACCAAACTATGGCTACACCTTC. This gives the protein CASSLLGTPNYGYTF.

This rearrangement joins TRBV9 to TRBJ2-5; 7 bases are a match to TRBD1. This CDR3 has 15 amino acids. Germline V lookup: CDR1 SGDLS, CDR2 YYNGEE. The V and J ends lost 2 bases and 4 bases, in that order; junction bases with no gene match: 8. The CDR3 DNA is TGTGCCAGCAGCGTGACCCCACAGGGGTCAGAGACCCAGTACTTC. Its protein product is CASSVTPQGSETQYF.

The V call is TRBV28, the J call TRBJ1-5; D is unresolved. Germline assignment: CDR1 MDHEN and CDR2 SYDVKM. Trimming stripped 6 bases from V and 3 bases from J, with 6 bases between. CDR3 length: 12 amino acids. This CDR3 reads CASSKSNQPQHF. The DNA of the CDR3 is TGTGCCAGCAGCAAATCCAATCAGCCCCAGCATTTT.

The chain recombines TRBV30 with TRBJ2-3, with D unresolved. The CDR3 sequence is 16 residues long. Germline CDR1 is GTSNPN and CDR2 is SVGIG (reference sequence). Trimming removed 5 bases at V and 1 base at J, with 19 bases between. CDR3 protein: CAWQIRQRFGTDTQYF. The CDR3 coding sequence is TGTGCCTGGCAGATCCGACAACGATTCGGCACAGATACGCAGTATTTT.

The chain couples TRBV5-1 to TRBJ2-1; 12 nucleotides align to TRBD2. CDR1 SGHRS and CDR2 YFSETQ come from the germline V gene. With 3 bases clipped from V and 6 bases from J, the junction kept 4 bases outside the gene matches. The CDR3 sequence is 15 residues long. CDR3 bases: TGCGCCAGCAGCTCCGGACTAGCGGGGACCAATGAGCAGTTCTTC. This translates into CASSSGLAGTNEQFF. Using reference TRBV5-1 and TRBJ2-1 for the parts outside the CDR3, the full variable domain is KAGVTQTPRYLIKTRGQQVTLSCSPISGHRSVSWYQQTPGQGLQFLFEYFSETQRNKGNFPGRFSGRQFSNSRSEMNVSTLELGDSALYLCASSSGLAGTNEQFFGPGTRLTVL.

This chain connects TRBV28 to TRBJ1-2, with unresolved D. This CDR3 is 17 amino acids long. The germline CDR1 and CDR2 sequences are MDHEN and SYDVKM. V lost 5 bases, J lost 0 bases, and 19 bases lay in between. CDR3 sequence (DNA): TGTGCCAGCAGTCCGGTTGGAGCAGAACAAACTAACTATGGCTACACCTTC. Translating it yields CASSPVGAEQTNYGYTF.

This clone was detected only a few times. The rearrangement uses TRBV19 and TRBJ1-2; D remains unclear. CDR3 length equals 14 residues. CDR1 and CDR2 (germline): LNHDA, SQIVND (reference sequence). V was trimmed by 7 bases and J by 3 bases, leaving 15 bases between them. The CDR3 DNA is TGTGCCAGTATCGGAAGCCAGCGATACTATGGCTACACCTTC. Its protein product is CASIGSQRYYGYTF.

V and J are TRBV7-2 and TRBJ2-2, with TRBD2 as a possible D gene (6 bases). The V gene lost 5 bases and the J gene lost 0 bases, with 13 bases spanning the gap. This CDR3 contains 16 residues. Germline assignment: CDR1 SGHTA and CDR2 FQGNSA. CDR3 DNA sequence: TGTGCCAGCAGCAAACGACTAGGTCCGAACACCGGGGAGCTGTTTTTT. Translating it yields CASSKRLGPNTGELFF.

V and J are TRBV5-6 and TRBJ2-7; D might be TRBD2 (5 bases). V was pared by 0 bases and J by 4 bases, with 14 bases between. CDR1 and CDR2 (germline): SGHDT, YYEEEE. This CDR3 region has 15 residues. This CDR3 reads CASSLGPSGEYEQYF. CDR3 coding DNA: TGTGCCAGCAGCTTGGGGCCGAGCGGAGAGTACGAGCAGTACTTC. Looking up the rest from reference TRBV5-6 and TRBJ2-7 gives the full variable domain: DAGVTQSPTHLIKTRGQQVTLRCSPKSGHDTVSWYQQALGQGPQFIFQYYEEEERQRGNFPDRFSGHQFPNYSSELNVNALLLGDSALYLCASSLGPSGEYEQYFGPGTRLTVT.

In this sample, this clone turned up a few times. J is TRBJ1-1 and V is TRBV30; possibly TRBD1 for D (6 bases). With 8 bases removed from V and 1 base from J, the gap between germline ends came to 11 bases. Germline lookup yields CDR1 GTSNPN and CDR2 SVGIG (reference sequence). This CDR3 has 12 residues. CDR3 sequence: CARQGGNTEAFF. CDR3 DNA sequence: TGTGCCAGGCAAGGGGGGAACACTGAAGCTTTCTTT.

This clone was recorded only once. This chain joins TRBV5-1 and TRBJ1-2, with D possibly TRBD1 on 5 matching bases. V was pared by 2 bases and J by 4 bases, with 12 bases between. This CDR3 is 14 amino acids long. Germline loops: CDR1 SGHRS, CDR2 YFSETQ. The CDR3 reads CASSLDGQGYGYTF. CDR3 nucleotide sequence: TGCGCCAGCAGCTTAGACGGACAAGGCTATGGCTACACCTTC.

This clone was seen a few times. The chain joins TRBV27 to TRBJ2-7, with 10 bases that match TRBD1. The germline V gene encodes CDR1 MNHEY and CDR2 SMNVEV (reference sequence). The CDR3 sequence is 13 residues long. V shed 7 bases, J shed 4 bases, and the junction held 4 bases outside the gene matches. The CDR3 nucleotides are TGTGCCAGCACTAGGACAGGGGGTTACGAGCAGTACTTC. This codes for CASTRTGGYEQYF.

The V call is TRBV9, the J call TRBJ2-7, with no clear D. Germline values: CDR1 SGDLS, CDR2 YYNGEE. The CDR3 is 14 amino acids. V shed 2 bases and J shed 2 bases, with 11 bases lying between them. This CDR3 is CASSVGGKTYEQYF. DNA of the CDR3: TGTGCCAGCAGCGTTGGCGGTAAAACCTACGAGCAGTACTTC.

The V and J genes are TRBV9 and TRBJ1-5; 7 bases fit TRBD1. The CDR3 sequence is 17 residues long. Trimming at V came to 0 bases and at J to 3 bases, leaving 9 bases not matched to a gene. From germline, CDR1 is SGDLS and CDR2 YYNGEE. CDR3 amino acids: CASSVGSGDSYNQPQHF. The CDR3 coding sequence is TGTGCCAGCAGCGTAGGGTCGGGGGACAGCTACAATCAGCCCCAGCATTTT.